This T cell receptor beta chain came from a study of monozygotic twins with inflammatory bowel disease. TCRdb re-analyzed the 5' RACE reads; it lists each CDR3 protein once, without DNA. This listing includes 40,000 to 45,000 distinct CDR3 sequences. The CDR3 runs to 17 residues. The germline gives CDR1 LGHNA, CDR2 YSLEER. Skipping T cell sorting, the study isolated total RNA directly from whole blood. The source of this sequence is a human donor with ulcerative colitis or Crohn's disease, or a healthy co-twin of an affected twin (not recorded which). Sequencing was carried out using blood. This chain connects TRBV4-3 to TRBJ2-5; as DNA is missing, the TRBD1 call by TCRdb cannot be tested. The CDR3 region is CASSQEPPGMDPETQYF.